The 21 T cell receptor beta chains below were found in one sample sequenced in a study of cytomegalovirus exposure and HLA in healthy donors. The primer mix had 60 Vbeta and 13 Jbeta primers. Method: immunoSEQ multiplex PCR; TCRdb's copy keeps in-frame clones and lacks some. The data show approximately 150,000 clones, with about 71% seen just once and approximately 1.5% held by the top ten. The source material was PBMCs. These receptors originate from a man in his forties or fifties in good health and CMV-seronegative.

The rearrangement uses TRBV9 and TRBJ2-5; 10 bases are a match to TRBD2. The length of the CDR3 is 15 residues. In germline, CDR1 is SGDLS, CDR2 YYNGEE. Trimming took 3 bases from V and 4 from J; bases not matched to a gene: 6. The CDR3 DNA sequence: TGTGCCAGCAGCGCGCAGCGGGGGGGCCGAGAGACCCAGTACTTC. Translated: CASSAQRGGRETQYF.

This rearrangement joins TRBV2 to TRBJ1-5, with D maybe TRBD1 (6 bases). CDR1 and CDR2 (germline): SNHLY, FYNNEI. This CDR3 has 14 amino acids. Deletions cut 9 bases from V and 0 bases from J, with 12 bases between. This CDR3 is CASTDRDSNQPQHF. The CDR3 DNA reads TGTGCCAGTACGGACAGAGATAGCAATCAGCCCCAGCATTTT.

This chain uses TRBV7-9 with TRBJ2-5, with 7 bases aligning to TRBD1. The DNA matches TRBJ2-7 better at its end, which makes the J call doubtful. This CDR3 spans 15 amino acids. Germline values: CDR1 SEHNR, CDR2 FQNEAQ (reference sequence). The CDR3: CASSLLRTGAYEQYF. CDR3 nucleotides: TGTGCCAGCAGCCTACTCCGGACAGGAGCCTACGAGCAGTACTTC.

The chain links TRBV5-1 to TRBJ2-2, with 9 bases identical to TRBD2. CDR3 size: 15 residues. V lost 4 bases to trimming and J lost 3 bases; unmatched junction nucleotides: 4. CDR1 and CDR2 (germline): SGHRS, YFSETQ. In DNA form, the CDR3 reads TGCGCCAGCAGCGGGTTAGCGGGGGACACCGGGGAGCTGTTTTTT. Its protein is CASSGLAGDTGELFF.

The CDR3 protein is CATMGRSEAFF. The CDR3 DNA follows: TGTGCCACTATGGGGAGGTCTGAAGCTTTCTTT. The V gene is TRBV19, the J gene TRBJ1-1; D remains unclear. The CDR3 contains 11 residues. Trimming stripped 10 bases from V and 6 bases from J, with 12 bases between. In germline, CDR1 is LNHDA, CDR2 SQIVND (reference sequence).

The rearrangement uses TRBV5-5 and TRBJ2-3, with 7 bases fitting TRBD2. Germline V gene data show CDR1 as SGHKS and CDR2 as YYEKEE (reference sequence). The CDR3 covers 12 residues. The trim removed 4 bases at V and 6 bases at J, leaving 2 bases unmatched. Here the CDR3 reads CASSVRGDTQYF. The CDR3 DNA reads TGTGCCAGCAGCGTGCGGGGGGATACGCAGTATTTT. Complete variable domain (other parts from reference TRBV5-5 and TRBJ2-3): DAGVTQSPTHLIKTRGQQVTLRCSPISGHKSVSWYQQVLGQGPQFIFQYYEKEERGRGNFPDRFSARQFPNYSSELNVNALLLGDSALYLCASSVRGDTQYFGPGTRLTVL.

In DNA form, the CDR3 reads TGTGCCAGCAGCTTCCGGGACAGGGGGCTAATCAATCCCTACGAGCAGTACTTC. It translates to CASSFRDRGLINPYEQYF. The gene calls are TRBV11-2 and TRBJ2-7; 12 nucleotides agree with TRBD1. The CDR3 extends over 18 amino acids. The germline CDR1 and CDR2 sequences are SGHAT and FQNNGV. V dropped 3 bases and J dropped 2; count of bases not matched to a gene: 11.

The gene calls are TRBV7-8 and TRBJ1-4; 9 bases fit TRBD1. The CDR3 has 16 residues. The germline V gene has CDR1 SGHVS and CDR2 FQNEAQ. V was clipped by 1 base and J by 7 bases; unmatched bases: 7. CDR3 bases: TGTGCCAGCAGCTTAGTCCCGACAGGGGGTCTTGAAAAACTGTTTTTT. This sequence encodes CASSLVPTGGLEKLFF.

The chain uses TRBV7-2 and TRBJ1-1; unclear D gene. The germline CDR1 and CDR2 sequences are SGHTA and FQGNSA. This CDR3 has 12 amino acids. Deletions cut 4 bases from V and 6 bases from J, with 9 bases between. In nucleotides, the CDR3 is TGTGCCAGCAGCTCTCCCAGGTCTGAAGCTTTCTTT. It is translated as CASSSPRSEAFF.

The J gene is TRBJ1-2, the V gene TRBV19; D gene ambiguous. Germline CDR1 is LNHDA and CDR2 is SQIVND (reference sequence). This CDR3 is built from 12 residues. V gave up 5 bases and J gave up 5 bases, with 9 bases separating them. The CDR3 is CASSSRVYGYTF. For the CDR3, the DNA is TGTGCCAGTAGTTCCCGGGTATATGGCTACACCTTC. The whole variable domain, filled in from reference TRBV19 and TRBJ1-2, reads DGGITQSPKYLFRKEGQNVTLSCEQNLNHDAMYWYRQDPGQGLRLIYYSQIVNDFQKGDIAEGYSVSREKKESFPLTVTSAQKNPTAFYLCASSSRVYGYTFGSGTRLTVV.

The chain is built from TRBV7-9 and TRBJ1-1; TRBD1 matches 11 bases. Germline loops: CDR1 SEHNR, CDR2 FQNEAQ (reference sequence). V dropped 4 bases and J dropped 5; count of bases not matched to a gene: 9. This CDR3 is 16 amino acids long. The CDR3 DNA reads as TGTGCCAGCAGCTCCCAACCGGGACAGGGGGGAACTGAAGCTTTCTTT. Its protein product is CASSSQPGQGGTEAFF.

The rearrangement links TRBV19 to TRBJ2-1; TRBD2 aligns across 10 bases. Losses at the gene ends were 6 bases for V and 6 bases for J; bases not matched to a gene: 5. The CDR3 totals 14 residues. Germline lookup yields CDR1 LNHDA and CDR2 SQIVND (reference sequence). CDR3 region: CASSWLAGANEQFF. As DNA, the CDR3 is TGTGCCAGTAGCTGGCTAGCGGGGGCCAATGAGCAGTTCTTC.

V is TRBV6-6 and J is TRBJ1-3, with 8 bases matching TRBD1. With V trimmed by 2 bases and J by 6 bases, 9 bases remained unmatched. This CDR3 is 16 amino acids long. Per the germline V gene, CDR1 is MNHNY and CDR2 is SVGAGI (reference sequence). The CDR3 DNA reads TGTGCCAGCAGTTACCCGGGACAGGCAAGATCAAACACCATATATTTT. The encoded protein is CASSYPGQARSNTIYF.

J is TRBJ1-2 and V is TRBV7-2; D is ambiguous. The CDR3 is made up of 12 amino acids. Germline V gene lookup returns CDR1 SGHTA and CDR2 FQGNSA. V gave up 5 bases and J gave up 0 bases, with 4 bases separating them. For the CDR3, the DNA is TGTGCCAGCAGCCATCCTAACTATGGCTACACCTTC. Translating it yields CASSHPNYGYTF.

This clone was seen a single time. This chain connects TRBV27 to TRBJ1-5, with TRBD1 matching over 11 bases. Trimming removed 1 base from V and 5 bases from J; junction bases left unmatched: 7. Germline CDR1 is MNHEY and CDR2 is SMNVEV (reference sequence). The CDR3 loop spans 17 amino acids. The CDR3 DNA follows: TGTGCCAGCAGTTTATTAGGGACAGGGGGAGGGGATCAGCCCCAGCATTTT. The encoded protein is CASSLLGTGGGDQPQHF.

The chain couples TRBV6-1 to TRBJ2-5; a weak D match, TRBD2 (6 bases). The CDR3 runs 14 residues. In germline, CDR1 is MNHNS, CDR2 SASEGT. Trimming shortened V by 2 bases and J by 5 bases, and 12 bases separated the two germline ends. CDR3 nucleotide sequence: TGTGCCAGCAGTGAAAGGCGGGGCAGCGAGACCCAGTACTTC. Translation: CASSERRGSETQYF.

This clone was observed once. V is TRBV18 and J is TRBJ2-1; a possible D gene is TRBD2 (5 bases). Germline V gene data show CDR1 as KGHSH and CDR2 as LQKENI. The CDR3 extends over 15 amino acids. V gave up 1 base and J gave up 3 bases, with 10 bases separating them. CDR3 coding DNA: TGTGCCAGCTCACCACAGACTAATTTCTACAATGAGCAGTTCTTC. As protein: CASSPQTNFYNEQFF.

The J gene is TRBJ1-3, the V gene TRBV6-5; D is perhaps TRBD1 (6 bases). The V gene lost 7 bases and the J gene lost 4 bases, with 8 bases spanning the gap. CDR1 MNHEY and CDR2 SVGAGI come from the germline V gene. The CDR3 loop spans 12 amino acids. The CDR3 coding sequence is TGTGCCAGCACCGGACAGGGAAACACCATATATTTT. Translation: CASTGQGNTIYF.

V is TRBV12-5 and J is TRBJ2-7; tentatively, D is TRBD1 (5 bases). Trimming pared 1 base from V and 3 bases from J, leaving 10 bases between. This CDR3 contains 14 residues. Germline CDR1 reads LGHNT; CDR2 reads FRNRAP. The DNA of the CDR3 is TGTGCTAGTGGTTTGGGGACATTCGTCTACGAGCAGTACTTC. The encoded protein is CASGLGTFVYEQYF.

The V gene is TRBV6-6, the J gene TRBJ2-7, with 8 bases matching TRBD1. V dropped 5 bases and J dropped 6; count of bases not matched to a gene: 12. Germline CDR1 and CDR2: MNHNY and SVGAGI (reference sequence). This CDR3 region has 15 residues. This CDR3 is CASSPTVDRVGEQYF. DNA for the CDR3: TGTGCCAGCAGTCCTACAGTGGACAGGGTTGGCGAGCAGTACTTC.

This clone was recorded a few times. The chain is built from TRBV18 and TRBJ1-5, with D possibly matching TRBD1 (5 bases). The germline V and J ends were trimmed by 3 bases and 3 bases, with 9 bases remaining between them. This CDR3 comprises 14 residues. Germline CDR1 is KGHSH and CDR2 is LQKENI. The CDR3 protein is CASSPDRFNQPQHF. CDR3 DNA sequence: TGTGCCAGCTCACCCGACAGATTCAATCAGCCCCAGCATTTT. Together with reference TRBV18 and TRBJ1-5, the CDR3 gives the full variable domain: NAGVMQNPRHLVRRRGQEARLRCSPMKGHSHVYWYRQLPEEGLKFMVYLQKENIIDESGMPKERFSAEFPKEGPSILRIQQVVRGDSAAYFCASSPDRFNQPQHFGDGTRLSIL.